The 24 T cell receptor beta chains in this list originate from one sample, sequenced in a study of cytomegalovirus exposure and HLA in healthy donors. TCRdb's table, derived via immunoSEQ multiplex PCR, lists solely in-frame clones and lacks some. The data hold hundreds of thousands of clones, with around 88% observed a single time. The material sequenced was PBMCs. Every receptor here comes from a woman aged 25 to 39 in good health and CMV-seropositive.

This chain links TRBV6-1 with TRBJ2-3; 8 bases are a match to TRBD1. The CDR3 has 16 residues. Germline V lookup: CDR1 MNHNS, CDR2 SASEGT. Trimming at V came to 1 base and at J to 1 base, leaving 4 bases not matched to a gene. The CDR3 sequence is CASSEGLGQGTDTQYF. The CDR3 coding sequence is TGTGCCAGCAGTGAAGGATTGGGACAGGGCACAGATACGCAGTATTTT.

This rearrangement joins TRBV28 to TRBJ1-2; no reliable D call. Germline CDR1 and CDR2: MDHEN and SYDVKM. The CDR3 has 12 residues. V was trimmed by 3 bases and J by 3 bases, leaving 5 bases between them. CDR3 DNA sequence: TGTGCCAGCAGTTTTCGCGACTATGGCTACACCTTC. This sequence encodes CASSFRDYGYTF.

This chain uses TRBV27 with TRBJ2-1; 11 bases line up with TRBD2. The germline gives CDR1 MNHEY, CDR2 SMNVEV (reference sequence). The ends lost 6 bases at V and 9 bases at J; junction bases unmatched: 19. This CDR3 contains 18 residues. The CDR3 sequence is CASRVERKTSGEVTEQFF. The DNA of the CDR3 is TGTGCCAGCAGGGTAGAGCGAAAGACTAGCGGGGAGGTGACTGAGCAGTTCTTC.

This chain links TRBV10-2 with TRBJ2-7; TRBD2 agrees at 12 bases. From germline, CDR1 is WSHSY and CDR2 SAAADI. V dropped 7 bases and J dropped 7; count of bases not matched to a gene: 11. The CDR3 spans 15 residues. The CDR3 DNA reads TGCGCCAGCACTAGGACTAGCGGGAAGGATTATGAGCAGTACTTC. As protein: CASTRTSGKDYEQYF.

This chain joins TRBV7-3 and TRBJ2-1, with 10 bases matching TRBD2. The J segment lost 8 bases and the V segment lost 4 bases, leaving 11 bases of the junction unmatched. Germline values: CDR1 SGHTA, CDR2 FQGTGA. The CDR3 is 16 amino acids. The CDR3 is CASSSIRLAGNYEQFF. CDR3 coding DNA: TGTGCCAGCAGCTCGATTAGACTAGCGGGTAATTATGAGCAGTTCTTC. Filled out from reference TRBV7-3 and TRBJ2-1, the complete variable domain reads GAGVSQTPSNKVTEKGKYVELRCDPISGHTALYWYRQSLGQGPEFLIYFQGTGAADDSGLPNDRFFAVRPEGSVSTLKIQRTERGDSAVYLCASSSIRLAGNYEQFFGPGTRLTVL.

The gene calls are TRBV6-6 and TRBJ1-2; no definite D call. With 7 bases removed from V and 4 bases from J, the gap between germline ends came to 22 bases. Germline values: CDR1 MNHNY, CDR2 SVGAGI (reference sequence). The CDR3 length is 16 residues. The CDR3 sequence: CASTSRNPQAGYGYTF. CDR3 sequence (DNA): TGTGCCAGCACCTCTCGAAACCCCCAGGCAGGCTATGGCTACACCTTC.

DNA for the CDR3: TGTGCCTGGACCGCCCGCGGGGCAACTAATGAAAAACTGTTTTTT. Encoded protein: CAWTARGATNEKLFF. This chain uses TRBV30 with TRBJ1-4; D is unresolved. There are 15 residues in the CDR3. CDR1 is GTSNPN, CDR2 SVGIG, per germline (reference sequence). The V end was cut by 4 bases, the J end by 0 bases, with 12 bases between.

The V call is TRBV5-1, the J call TRBJ1-2, with a tentative D call TRBD1 (5 bases). The CDR3 has 15 residues. Per germline, CDR1 SGHRS and CDR2 YFSETQ. The V gene lost 1 base and the J gene lost 8 bases, with 18 bases spanning the gap. The CDR3 DNA reads as TGCGCCAGCAGCTTGTTTCAGGGCCAGCTAGGGGGCTACACCTTC. Encoded protein: CASSLFQGQLGGYTF.

The V gene is TRBV27, the J gene TRBJ2-2; 11 nucleotides line up with TRBD2. The V gene end was trimmed by 7 bases and the J gene end by 4 bases; junction bases not matched to a gene: 5. CDR1 is MNHEY and CDR2 is SMNVEV in the germline V gene (reference sequence). The CDR3 is 15 amino acids. CDR3 bases: TGTGCCAGCACCATAGCGGGAGGGGTCACCGGGGAGCTGTTTTTT. It is translated as CASTIAGGVTGELFF.

This clone was seen once. The chain carries TRBV4-2 and TRBJ2-1, with 9 bases matching TRBD1. Germline CDR1 reads LGHNA; CDR2 reads YNFKEQ. CDR3 length: 16 residues. The V gene end was trimmed by 4 bases and the J gene end by 4 bases; junction bases not matched to a gene: 8. In DNA form, the CDR3 reads TGTGCCAGCAGCCCCTTATTTGACAGGGGGTACAATGAGCAGTTCTTC. Its protein product is CASSPLFDRGYNEQFF.

Note on this clone: A junction boundary mismatches the germline segment, possibly from a read error. The chain has TRBV30 and TRBJ1-1, with 7 bases that match TRBD1. CDR3 length: 11 amino acids. CDR1 and CDR2 (germline): GTSNPN, SVGIG (reference sequence). The CDR3 sequence: CAWSLRQGSVF. Here the CDR3 DNA reads TGTGCCTGGAGTCTACGACAGGGCTCCGTCTTT.

CDR3 protein: CASSPAGAFSTDTQYF. DNA of the CDR3: TGTGCCAGCTCACCGGCTGGGGCCTTTAGCACAGATACGCAGTATTTT. The chain joins TRBV18 to TRBJ2-3; D may be TRBD1 (5 bases). CDR3 length: 16 residues. CDR1 is KGHSH, CDR2 LQKENI, per germline. V was shortened by 3 bases and J by 0 bases, with 13 bases between the two germline ends.

The rearrangement links TRBV5-1 to TRBJ2-7; D perhaps matches TRBD1 (6 bases). The ends were cut back, 2 bases at V and 5 bases at J, with 14 bases in the middle. The CDR3 is 14 residues long. The germline CDR1 and CDR2 sequences are SGHRS and YFSETQ. CDR3 in amino acids: CASSFTGRGDEQYF. For the CDR3, the DNA is TGCGCCAGCAGCTTTACAGGGCGAGGCGACGAGCAGTACTTC. The variable domain in full, completed from reference TRBV5-1 and TRBJ2-7, reads KAGVTQTPRYLIKTRGQQVTLSCSPISGHRSVSWYQQTPGQGLQFLFEYFSETQRNKGNFPGRFSGRQFSNSRSEMNVSTLELGDSALYLCASSFTGRGDEQYFGPGTRLTVT.

The rearrangement uses TRBV11-2 and TRBJ2-5, with a weak D call TRBD2 (5 bases). Per the germline V gene, CDR1 is SGHAT and CDR2 is FQNNGV. The CDR3 totals 15 residues. V shed 5 bases and J shed 4 bases, with 17 bases lying between them. The CDR3 DNA reads TGTGCCAGCAGCCTATTCCGGGAATTGGGAGAGACCCAGTACTTC. Translated: CASSLFRELGETQYF. Full variable domain (outside the CDR3, taken from reference TRBV11-2 and TRBJ2-5): EAGVAQSPRYKIIEKRQSVAFWCNPISGHATLYWYQQILGQGPKLLIQFQNNGVVDDSQLPKDRFSAERLKGVDSTLKIQPAKLEDSAVYLCASSLFRELGETQYFGPGTRLLVL.

The genes are TRBV7-8 and TRBJ1-3; D gene ambiguous. This CDR3 is 16 amino acids long. The germline gives CDR1 SGHVS, CDR2 FQNEAQ. The germline V and J ends were trimmed by 3 bases and 0 bases, with 12 bases remaining between them. CDR3 in amino acids: CASSLIGGVSGNTIYF. Written as DNA, the CDR3 is TGTGCCAGCAGCTTGATTGGCGGGGTCTCTGGAAACACCATATATTTT.

The chain carries TRBV4-1 and TRBJ2-2; 8 nucleotides agree with TRBD2. CDR3 length equals 16 residues. Germline V lookup: CDR1 MGHRA, CDR2 YSYEKL. V was pared by 1 base and J by 5 bases, with 6 bases of the junction left unmatched. The CDR3 region has the DNA TGCGCCAGCAGCCAAGGAGCGGGAGTTTGGACCGGGGAGCTGTTTTTT. This encodes CASSQGAGVWTGELFF.

V usage is TRBV7-9 and J usage is TRBJ2-3; tentatively, D is TRBD2 (6 bases). Trimming removed 1 base at V and 8 bases at J, with 16 bases between. CDR3 length: 15 residues. Germline CDR1 is SEHNR and CDR2 is FQNEAQ (reference sequence). The CDR3 nucleotides are TGTGCCAGCAGCTTAGTTTCGGCCTTGGGGGGTACGCAGTATTTT. This sequence encodes CASSLVSALGGTQYF.

V usage is TRBV18 and J usage is TRBJ1-1; D is perhaps TRBD1 (5 bases). Trimming pared 9 bases from V and 1 base from J, leaving 18 bases between. The CDR3 consists of 15 residues. The germline gives CDR1 KGHSH, CDR2 LQKENI. Here the CDR3 DNA reads TGTGCCAGTTTACCCGGGACTGGAGGGAACACTGAAGCTTTCTTT. It yields the protein CASLPGTGGNTEAFF.

The chain is built from TRBV10-1 and TRBJ2-7, with 10 bases fitting TRBD2. V was clipped by 4 bases and J by 3 bases; unmatched bases: 3. The germline CDR1 and CDR2 sequences are WNHNN and SYGVQD (reference sequence). This CDR3 has 14 amino acids. CDR3 DNA sequence: TGCGCCAGCAGTGCTAGCGGGAGCCTCTACGAGCAGTACTTC. Its translation is CASSASGSLYEQYF.

V is TRBV5-1 and J is TRBJ2-3; TRBD2 might be the D (5 bases). The CDR3 runs 14 residues. Germline CDR1 reads SGHRS; CDR2 reads YFSETQ. With 7 bases removed from V and 0 bases from J, the gap between germline ends came to 12 bases. CDR3 nucleotides: TGCGCCAGCCGTCGGGATCCTAGCACAGATACGCAGTATTTT. This encodes CASRRDPSTDTQYF.

This chain joins TRBV10-1 and TRBJ2-1; possible D gene TRBD1, 5 bases. Germline loops: CDR1 WNHNN, CDR2 SYGVQD (reference sequence). The ends were cut back, 6 bases at V and 8 bases at J, with 20 bases in the middle. There are 15 residues in the CDR3. CDR3 DNA: TGCGCCAGCAGCCCGGTGGGGCTCAGCTCGTATGAGCAGTTCTTC. As protein: CASSPVGLSSYEQFF.

This chain connects TRBV28 to TRBJ2-7, with D hard to call. The CDR3 runs to 15 residues. Germline CDR1 and CDR2: MDHEN and SYDVKM. The V and J ends lost 5 bases and 0 bases respectively, with 14 bases between them. The CDR3 DNA reads as TGTGCCAGCAGTGTCTTTGGGCAGGCCTCCTACGAGCAGTACTTC. The encoded protein is CASSVFGQASYEQYF.

V and J are TRBV27 and TRBJ2-1; 8 bases are a match to TRBD2. This CDR3 contains 16 residues. Germline V gives CDR1 MNHEY, CDR2 SMNVEV (reference sequence). After removal of 0 bases from V and 5 bases from J, the junction contained 6 bases not matched to a gene. CDR3 protein: CASSLSTSGTHNEQFF. CDR3 bases: TGTGCCAGCAGTTTATCTACTAGCGGAACCCACAATGAGCAGTTCTTC.

The chain carries TRBV5-6 and TRBJ1-2; D uncertain. This CDR3 is 14 amino acids long. Germline-derived CDR1 and CDR2 are SGHDT and YYEEEE. The V and J ends lost 1 base and 3 bases respectively, with 10 bases between them. The CDR3 nucleotides are TGTGCCAGCAGCTTGTCGCCAGGTTACTATGGCTACACCTTC. It specifies CASSLSPGYYGYTF.